Following are 31 T cell receptor beta chains from one sample sequenced in a study of response to subunit inactivated influenza vaccine. TCRdb used MiXCR to reprocess the RT-PCR reads, holding one entry per CDR3 protein. The sample lists about 540,000 distinct CDR3 sequences, 20% to 25% occurring once. These records were also assigned to another study, of T cells expressing NK-cell markers. This second study notes: As the method of synthesis, 5'RACE template switching with UMIs yielded TCR beta cDNA.

The sample in question was CD4+ T cells sorted from PBMCs, obtained 11 to 12 days after vaccination. The receptor source for this set is a man aged 45-65 years who received an inactivated influenza vaccine.

V usage is TRBV7-2 and J usage is TRBJ2-7; D may match TRBD1 or TRBD2 (5 bases each). The CDR3 contains 14 residues. Trimming left V 1 base short and J 5 bases short, with 12 bases between. CDR1 SGHTA and CDR2 FQGNSA come from the germline V gene. The CDR3 bases are TGTGCCAGCAGCTTAGGTGGGACGATCGACGAGCAGTACTTC. The encoded protein is CASSLGGTIDEQYF.

This clonotype has only a few counts. This rearrangement joins TRBV7-2 to TRBJ1-1, with D unresolved. CDR1 and CDR2 (germline): SGHTA, FQGNSA. The CDR3 runs to 13 residues. V lost 5 bases, J lost 8 bases, and 15 bases lay in between. This CDR3 reads CASSSEPRTEAFF. The CDR3 DNA is TGTGCCAGCAGCAGTGAACCCCGGACCGAAGCTTTCTTT.

Only a few counts were recorded for this clonotype. V and J are TRBV23-1 and TRBJ2-1, with 9 bases aligning to TRBD2. TRBV23-1 is flagged as an ORF with uncertain function. The CDR3 has 18 residues. V shed 4 bases and J 3 bases; nucleotides not matched to a gene: 13. The CDR3 nucleotides are TGCGCCAGCAGTCTACCAGGAGTGACTAGCGGCCTCTACAATGAGCAGTTCTTC. It specifies CASSLPGVTSGLYNEQFF.

This clonotype was picked up a small number of times. The V call is TRBV4-3, the J call TRBJ2-3; D not certain. The germline V and J ends were trimmed by 0 bases and 4 bases, with 11 bases remaining between them. CDR1 LGHNA and CDR2 YSLEER come from the germline V gene. The CDR3 sequence is 15 residues long. This CDR3 is CASSQDLQVPDTQYF. The CDR3 nucleotides are TGCGCCAGCAGCCAAGATTTGCAGGTCCCAGATACGCAGTATTTT.

Ten or more counts support this clonotype. The chain links TRBV7-2 to TRBJ2-7; D may be TRBD2 (5 bases). Germline lookup yields CDR1 SGHTA and CDR2 FQGNSA. Trimming removed 1 base from V and 0 bases from J, with 10 bases in between. This CDR3 is 15 amino acids long. CDR3 region: CASSLGWEHSYEQYF. DNA for the CDR3: TGTGCCAGCAGCTTAGGTTGGGAGCACTCCTACGAGCAGTACTTC.

This clonotype was counted between two and nine times. The rearrangement uses TRBV7-8 and TRBJ2-1, with 8 nucleotides matching TRBD1. Germline-derived CDR1 and CDR2 are SGHVS and FQNEAQ. The junction had 10 bases not matched to a gene; V was cut back by 5 bases and J by 7 bases. The length of the CDR3 is 15 residues. CDR3 sequence reads: CASSKRQGALNEQFF. The CDR3 DNA follows: TGTGCCAGCAGCAAAAGGCAGGGGGCGTTAAATGAGCAGTTCTTC.

The chain carries TRBV6-1 and TRBJ2-1; D gene uncertain. V shed 6 bases and J shed 7 bases, with 13 bases lying between them. This CDR3 spans 13 amino acids. The germline CDR1 and CDR2 sequences are MNHNS and SASEGT. This CDR3 reads CASSPDGKNEQFF. In DNA, the CDR3 is TGTGCCAGCAGCCCTGACGGAAAGAATGAGCAGTTCTTC.

This clonotype was seen a few times. This chain links TRBV29-1 with TRBJ2-1; 8 positions match TRBD2. The CDR3 is made up of 14 amino acids. Per germline, CDR1 SQVTM and CDR2 ANQGSEA. V gave up 8 bases and J gave up 3 bases; unmatched junction bases: 9. The CDR3 DNA sequence: TGCAGCCCCGCACGGGAGGGCCTCTACAATGAGCAGTTCTTC. Its protein is CSPAREGLYNEQFF.

This clonotype appeared many times. V gene TRBV18 combines with J gene TRBJ2-5; D unresolved. The V end was cut by 2 bases, the J end by 0 bases, with 1 base between. The germline V gene has CDR1 KGHSH and CDR2 LQKENI. The CDR3 sequence is 12 residues long. The CDR3 spells CASSPYQETQYF. DNA for the CDR3: TGTGCCAGCTCACCATACCAAGAGACCCAGTACTTC.

The rearrangement joins TRBV5-1 to TRBJ1-2, with TRBD1 as a possible D gene (6 bases). The V gene lost 0 bases and the J gene lost 8 bases, with 11 bases spanning the gap. The CDR3 has 13 residues. The V gene's germline CDR1 is SGHRS and CDR2 YFSETQ. The CDR3 DNA reads TGCGCCAGCAGCTTGGACAGGGCGGAGGGCTACACCTTC. This sequence encodes CASSLDRAEGYTF.

The rearrangement uses TRBV20-1 and TRBJ2-7; 9 nucleotides align to TRBD2. The ends lost 1 base at V and 7 bases at J; junction bases unmatched: 8. This CDR3 has 14 amino acids. In germline, CDR1 is DFQATT, CDR2 SNEGSKA (reference sequence). DNA for the CDR3: TGCAGTGCTAGAGTTGGTAGCGGGAGCGGGGAGCAGTACTTC. This encodes CSARVGSGSGEQYF.

This clonotype showed up just a few times. This chain connects TRBV5-1 to TRBJ2-3; 10 bases map to TRBD1. Germline-derived CDR1 and CDR2 are SGHRS and YFSETQ. CDR3 length equals 13 residues. J lost 7 bases, V lost 3 bases, and 2 bases had no gene match. DNA of the CDR3: TGCGCCAGCAGCTGGGACAGGGGACATACGCAGTATTTT. This encodes CASSWDRGHTQYF.

This clonotype has just a few counts. The DNA for the CDR3 is TGTGCCAGCAGCCGCGACAGTGACACTGAAGCTTTCTTT. Translating gives CASSRDSDTEAFF. The rearrangement links TRBV3-1 to TRBJ1-1; maybe TRBD1 (5 bases). V was cut by 4 bases and J by 3 bases, with 9 bases left in between. The CDR3 sequence is 13 residues long. CDR1 LGHDT and CDR2 YNNKEL come from the germline V gene (reference sequence).

V and J are TRBV5-1 and TRBJ2-3; D is perhaps TRBD2 (5 bases). This CDR3 comprises 13 residues. V was pared by 4 bases and J by 2 bases, with 8 bases between. Germline V gene lookup returns CDR1 SGHRS and CDR2 YFSETQ. In DNA form, the CDR3 reads TGCGCCAGCAGCGCGGGCCTCACAGATACGCAGTATTTT. Its translation is CASSAGLTDTQYF.

This clonotype was found a few times. The chain is built from TRBV20-1 and TRBJ2-1; TRBD1 matches at 8 bases. V was clipped by 5 bases and J by 4 bases; unmatched bases: 13. The CDR3 contains 16 residues. Germline-derived CDR1 and CDR2 are DFQATT and SNEGSKA (reference sequence). CDR3 nucleotides: TGCAGTGCTGGGGGACACTCCAGGGGGCGTTACAATGAGCAGTTCTTC. Translation: CSAGGHSRGRYNEQFF.

The V gene is TRBV28, the J gene TRBJ2-5, with D tentatively TRBD1 or TRBD2 (5 bases each). Germline-derived CDR1 and CDR2 are MDHEN and SYDVKM. The CDR3 contains 15 residues. The V gene lost 5 bases and the J gene lost 0 bases, with 13 bases spanning the gap. The CDR3 sequence is CASSPGTPYQETQYF. The CDR3 DNA reads TGTGCCAGCAGTCCCGGGACCCCATACCAAGAGACCCAGTACTTC.

CDR3 sequence reads: CASSSQFRRTDTQYF. In DNA form, the CDR3 reads TGTGCCAGCAGCTCCCAGTTTCGCCGCACAGATACGCAGTATTTT. V usage is TRBV7-2 and J usage is TRBJ2-3; D is unclear. Germline CDR1 is SGHTA and CDR2 is FQGNSA. The CDR3 extends over 15 amino acids. Trimming left V 4 bases short and J 1 base short, with 12 bases between.

The chain joins TRBV5-6 to TRBJ2-1, with D possibly being TRBD1 (5 bases). Looked up from germline, CDR1 is SGHDT and CDR2 is YYEEEE. This CDR3 is 13 amino acids long. The V end lost 6 bases, the J end lost 6 bases, and 13 bases lay between the germline ends. The CDR3 here is CASIRVDFNEQFF. The CDR3 coding sequence is TGTGCCAGCATCAGGGTAGATTTCAATGAGCAGTTCTTC.

The genes are TRBV25-1 and TRBJ2-1; maybe TRBD1 (5 bases). Germline CDR1 is MGHDK and CDR2 is SYGVNS. Trimming took off 4 bases at V and 0 bases at J, with 7 bases between the two ends. There are 14 residues in the CDR3. The CDR3 sequence is CASSAGRSYNEQFF. The CDR3 nucleotides read TGTGCCAGCAGTGCAGGGCGCTCCTACAATGAGCAGTTCTTC.

Ten or more counts support this clonotype. The J gene is TRBJ2-7, the V gene TRBV7-2; TRBD1 matches at 10 bases. V trimming: 8 bases; J trimming: 6 bases; junction bases outside the gene matches: 10. Germline CDR1 reads SGHTA; CDR2 reads FQGNSA. This CDR3 is built from 14 residues. CDR3 sequence reads: CASGPPGTGAEQYF. The DNA for the CDR3 is TGTGCCAGCGGTCCCCCGGGGACAGGGGCCGAGCAGTACTTC.

This clonotype was seen only a few times. This rearrangement joins TRBV6-1 to TRBJ2-1, with 15 nucleotides matching TRBD2. This CDR3 region has 16 residues. The junction had 9 bases not matched to a gene; V was cut back by 6 bases and J by 9 bases. CDR1 and CDR2 (germline): MNHNS, SASEGT. The CDR3, as DNA: TGTGCCAGCAGCGCCGGGACTAGCGGGGGGCAGTCTGAGCAGTTCTTC. Protein sequence: CASSAGTSGGQSEQFF.

The rearrangement joins TRBV20-1 to TRBJ2-7; possible D gene TRBD1, 5 bases. The length of the CDR3 is 12 residues. V lost 2 bases and J 3 bases, leaving 8 bases between the germline ends. Germline-derived CDR1 and CDR2 are DFQATT and SNEGSKA (reference sequence). CDR3 sequence: CSARSTDYEQYF. In DNA form, the CDR3 reads TGCAGTGCTAGATCGACAGACTACGAGCAGTACTTC.

In its sample, this clonotype was seen a few times. V is TRBV28 and J is TRBJ2-3; 12 positions match TRBD2. Trimming took 2 bases from V and 6 from J; bases not matched to a gene: 9. The CDR3 sequence is 17 residues long. CDR1 and CDR2 from the germline V gene are MDHEN and SYDVKM. The CDR3 sequence is CASSLRLAGERKDTQYF. The CDR3 region has the DNA TGTGCCAGCAGTTTAAGACTAGCGGGAGAGAGGAAGGATACGCAGTATTTT.

This clonotype was counted between two and nine times. The chain joins TRBV5-1 to TRBJ1-1; 9 nucleotides agree with TRBD1. The CDR3 consists of 15 residues. Germline V gene sequence: CDR1 SGHRS, CDR2 YFSETQ. J lost 4 bases, V lost 4 bases, and 8 bases had no gene match. CDR3 DNA sequence: TGCGCCAGCAGCCCAGGGGACAGGGCGGTCACTGAAGCTTTCTTT. It codes for CASSPGDRAVTEAFF.

The chain combines TRBV7-3 with TRBJ2-5, with TRBD2 identical over 8 bases. V shed 8 bases and J 5 bases; nucleotides not matched to a gene: 7. Germline V gene lookup returns CDR1 SGHTA and CDR2 FQGTGA. The CDR3 totals 13 residues. The CDR3 region has the DNA TGTGCCAGCGGGAGGACTAGCCGGGAGACCCAGTACTTC. This gives the protein CASGRTSRETQYF.

This rearrangement joins TRBV6-5 to TRBJ2-1; 10 positions agree with TRBD2. V gave up 0 bases and J gave up 4 bases; unmatched junction bases: 6. Germline-derived CDR1 and CDR2 are MNHEY and SVGAGI. The CDR3 covers 17 residues. CDR3 region: CASSYSGSGGVYNEQFF. CDR3 sequence (DNA): TGTGCCAGCAGTTACTCGGGGAGCGGGGGGGTATACAATGAGCAGTTCTTC.

V usage is TRBV29-1 and J usage is TRBJ1-4; D not resolved. The CDR3 spans 17 residues. CDR1 and CDR2 (germline): SQVTM, ANQGSEA. V dropped 4 bases and J dropped 0 bases, with 18 bases sitting between them. The CDR3 DNA follows: TGCAGCGTTGGGTGGCGAACCCTCAACCCAACTAATGAAAAACTGTTTTTT. Protein: CSVGWRTLNPTNEKLFF. The entire variable domain, with the rest obtained from reference TRBV29-1 and TRBJ1-4, is as follows: SAVISQKPSRDICQRGTSLTIQCQVDSQVTMMFWYRQQPGQSLTLIATANQGSEATYESGFVIDKFPISRPNLTFSTLTVSNMSPEDSSIYLCSVGWRTLNPTNEKLFFGSGTQLSVL.

This CDR3 is CASSFGPPPQYF. The CDR3 DNA is TGTGCCAGCAGCTTCGGGCCTCCTCCGCAGTATTTT. J is TRBJ2-3 and V is TRBV7-9; D gene uncertain. CDR1 is SEHNR and CDR2 is FQNEAQ in the germline V gene (reference sequence). Deletions cut 3 bases from V and 10 bases from J, with 11 bases between. The CDR3 spans 12 residues.

The chain combines TRBV7-3 with TRBJ2-5, with D perhaps TRBD2 (5 bases). Trimming shortened V by 6 bases and J by 4 bases, and 9 bases separated the two germline ends. Germline V CDR1 and CDR2: SGHTA, FQGTGA. There are 12 residues in the CDR3. CDR3 in amino acids: CASRGSGETQYF. DNA of the CDR3: TGTGCCAGCAGAGGGAGTGGAGAGACCCAGTACTTC.

The chain joins TRBV2 to TRBJ2-5; no clear D. V was trimmed by 7 bases and J by 5 bases, leaving 11 bases between them. CDR3 length: 12 residues. Germline V gene data show CDR1 as SNHLY and CDR2 as FYNNEI. As DNA, the CDR3 is TGTGCCAGCAAAAGGGTTCTCGAGACCCAGTACTTC. Protein: CASKRVLETQYF.

The table lists this clonotype with a few counts. V and J are TRBV20-1 and TRBJ2-5, with a possible D match to TRBD2 (5 bases). CDR3 length: 13 amino acids. Germline V gives CDR1 DFQATT, CDR2 SNEGSKA (reference sequence). V lost 3 bases and J lost 8, with 16 bases in between. This chain's CDR3 is CSASLAARLTQYF. The CDR3 nucleotides read TGCAGTGCTAGTCTAGCAGCCCGCCTCACCCAGTACTTC.